These T cell receptor beta chains were read from a single sample in a study of PD-1 blockade in classical Hodgkin lymphoma. Profiled with immunoSEQ multiplex PCR; TCRdb holds only in-frame clones, not every one. Here the sample spans about 85,000 clones, less than 95% being singletons. The material was peripheral blood mononuclear cells (PBMCs), obtained before the fourth cycle of nivolumab. These receptors were collected from a human donor with classical Hodgkin lymphoma. Each CDR3 is given with its conserved first and last residue. The D gene is left open where the match is weak. Clone size is shown for a subset of rows, as once, few, many or a class of expanded clone.

V gene	J gene	clone size	D gene	CDR3 DNA	CDR3 protein
TRBV4-2	TRBJ2-3	.	.	TGTGCCAGCAGCCAAGATAGAACAGATACGCAGTATTTT	CASSQDRTDTQYF
TRBV5-4	TRBJ2-7	.	.	TGTGCCAGCAGCTTCCCCCCCCATGTCGAGCAGTACTTC	CASSFPPHVEQYF
TRBV7-9	TRBJ1-6	.	.	TGTGCCAGCAGCCTAGGGACGGGGAGCTCCTATAATTCACCCCTCCACTTT	CASSLGTGSSYNSPLHF
TRBV4-2	TRBJ1-5	.	.	TGTGCCAGCAGCTCAGGACTTAGCAATCAGCCCCAGCATTTT	CASSSGLSNQPQHF
TRBV9	TRBJ2-1	.	.	TGTGCCAGCAGCGTAGACGGGACGGAGTACAATGAGCAGTTCTTC	CASSVDGTEYNEQFF
TRBV6-6	TRBJ2-3	.	.	TGTGCCAGCAGAGCAGGAGGGCCGGCTAGCACAGATACGCAGTATTTT	CASRAGGPASTDTQYF
TRBV7-2	TRBJ2-7	.	TRBD2	TGTGCCAGCAGCTTAGATTCTAGCGGGGGGTACGAGCAGTACTTC	CASSLDSSGGYEQYF
TRBV28	TRBJ2-5	.	.	TGTGCCAGCAGTTCCTTAGGGGCAGGGATGGCAGAGACCCAGTACTTC	CASSSLGAGMAETQYF
TRBV29-1	TRBJ1-4	.	.	TGCAGCGTCGAGGTGAGGGAAGGCCCTGGGGGAAAACTGTTTTTT	CSVEVREGPGGKLFF
TRBV7-9	TRBJ1-4	.	.	TGTGCCAGCAGCTTATTAGGGGAAAAACTGTTTTTT	CASSLLGEKLFF
TRBV5-6	TRBJ2-3	.	TRBD2	TGTGCCAGCAGCTTAGCGGGAGGCACAGATACGCAGTATTTT	CASSLAGGTDTQYF
TRBV9	TRBJ1-5	.	TRBD1	TGTGCCAGCAGCAAAGGGCAACAGGGGATCGTTAGCAATCAGCCCCAGCATTTT	CASSKGQQGIVSNQPQHF
TRBV7-9	TRBJ2-4	.	TRBD1	TGTGCCAGCAGCTCGACAGGGGGCGCGAAAAACATTCAGTACTTC	CASSSTGGAKNIQYF
TRBV14	TRBJ2-2	.	.	TGTGCCAGCAGCTTAGGACGGGAGAACACCGGGGAGCTGTTTTTT	CASSLGRENTGELFF
TRBV7-9	TRBJ2-7	.	.	TGTGCCAGCAGCTTCGTGACAGGCACCTACGAGCAGTACTTC	CASSFVTGTYEQYF
TRBV9	TRBJ2-5	.	TRBD2	TGTGCCAGCAGCGTAGGTCCAGCGGGGGGGATTGAGACCCAGTACTTC	CASSVGPAGGIETQYF
TRBV7-8	TRBJ1-5	few	.	TGTGCCAGCAGCTTAGGAGCGGATCAGCCCCAGCATTTT	CASSLGADQPQHF
TRBV2	TRBJ2-7	once	TRBD1	TGTGCCAGCACGAAGGACAGGGCATTCTACGAGCAGTACTTC	CASTKDRAFYEQYF
TRBV7-2	TRBJ1-6	.	.	TGTGCCAGCAGCCCCGGGGCGATGGGCTCCTATAATTCACCCCTCCACTTT	CASSPGAMGSYNSPLHF
TRBV5-1	TRBJ2-7	once	.	TGCGCCAGCAGCTTAAAAGGGGTCTCCTACGAGCAGTACTTC	CASSLKGVSYEQYF
TRBV7-9	TRBJ2-7	.	.	TGTGCCAGCAGAGGGGCAGGGGACCACGAGCAGTACTTC	CASRGAGDHEQYF
TRBV11-2	TRBJ2-2	.	.	TGTGCCAGCAGCTTAAGGGGCGCAGGCGGGGAGCTGTTTTTT	CASSLRGAGGELFF
TRBV4-3	TRBJ2-1	.	TRBD2	TGCGCCAGCAGCCAAGGGCTAGCGGGTGCAGTCTATGAGCAGTTCTTC	CASSQGLAGAVYEQFF
TRBV10-3	TRBJ1-2	.	TRBD1	TGTGCCATCAGACCCACCGGGACAGGGGTTGACACCTTC	CAIRPTGTGVDTF
TRBV7-6	TRBJ2-7	.	.	TGTGCCAGCAGCTTAATCCCCCCCTGGAAGAGCTCCTACGAGCAGTACTTC	CASSLIPPWKSSYEQYF
TRBV6-5	TRBJ1-2	.	.	TGTGCCAGCAGTCGAACCCAGGGGACCTATGGCTACACCTTC	CASSRTQGTYGYTF
TRBV6-6	TRBJ2-4	.	TRBD2	TGTGCCAGCAGTTCAGGACTAGCGGGGGGCCGGGAGTACTTC	CASSSGLAGGREYF
TRBV9	TRBJ2-3	.	TRBD2	TGTGCCAGCAGCGTGCCTAGCGGGGAGGGAGATACGCAGTATTTT	CASSVPSGEGDTQYF
TRBV30	TRBJ1-3	.	.	TGTGCCTGGAGTGTACAGGGAACAGGAAACACCATATATTTT	CAWSVQGTGNTIYF
TRBV4-2	TRBJ1-6	.	.	TGTGCCAGCAGCCAAGATCTGCGGGGGGTAGGTTCACCCCTCCACTTT	CASSQDLRGVGSPLHF
TRBV30	TRBJ2-3	.	.	TGTGCCTGGAGTATAATCACTGGAGATACGCAGTATTTT	CAWSIITGDTQYF
TRBV30	TRBJ1-1	.	.	TGTGCCTGGAGTAGGGGGAGGACTGAAGCTTTCTTT	CAWSRGRTEAFF
TRBV6-1	TRBJ2-5	.	TRBD2	TGTGCCAGCAGTGAAACCGGACTAGCGGGTGGGGAGACCCAGTACTTC	CASSETGLAGGETQYF
TRBV5-1	TRBJ1-6	.	.	TGCGCCAGCAGCTTGTTAGGGGGGACCTATAATTCACCCCTCCACTTT	CASSLLGGTYNSPLHF
TRBV9	TRBJ2-2	.	.	TGTGCCAGCAGGAAATCCGGGGACACCGGGGAGCTGTTTTTT	CASRKSGDTGELFF
TRBV4-1	TRBJ1-4	.	TRBD1	TGCGCCAGCAGCCAAGCCGGGACAGTCGATGAAAAACTGTTTTTT	CASSQAGTVDEKLFF